The sequence of this T cell receptor beta chain was determined in a study of blood T cell repertoires in COVID-19. Across the study: The analysed material was cDNA or gDNA that came from T cells, B-cell-depleted T cells, or PBMCs.

The table came from immunoSEQ multiplex PCR; TCRdb's copy has only in-frame clones and leaves some out. The sample has under 200,000 clones, approximately 86% seen once. Trimming took off 2 bases at V and 5 bases at J, with 18 bases between the two ends. This CDR3 comprises 16 residues. Germline V CDR1 and CDR2: SGHTA, FQGNSA. The TCR originated in a woman aged 80 or over with acute or convalescent COVID-19. The V gene is TRBV7-2, the J gene TRBJ2-5, with D maybe TRBD1 (6 bases). The material sequenced was peripheral blood. CDR3 nucleotide sequence: TGTGCCAGCAGCTTATGGAGAACTACGAGGGGGGAGACCCAGTACTTC. Protein sequence: CASSLWRTTRGETQYF. Variable domain in full (rest from reference TRBV7-2 and TRBJ2-5): GAGVSQSPSNKVTEKGKDVELRCDPISGHTALYWYRQSLGQGLEFLIYFQGNSAPDKSGLPSDRFSAERTGGSVSTLTIQRTQQEDSAVYLCASSLWRTTRGETQYFGPGTRLLVL.